Many counts were recorded for the clone carrying this TCR beta chain. This sample was included in a study of blood T cells in healthy people across ages. Donors were healthy Caucasian individuals from Russia aged roughly 6 to 90. Using a J-beta primer mix together with a sample-barcoded 5' primer, a second PCR was run for roughly 6 to 12 cycles. TCRdb re-called the 5' RACE reads through MiXCR, storing one row per CDR3 protein. In the table there are approximately 1.5 million distinct CDR3 sequences, about 32% of which are singletons. The CDR3 covers 13 residues. V lost 4 bases and J 0 bases, leaving 7 bases between the germline ends. Germline CDR1 and CDR2: SGHTS and YDEGEE.

This TCR derives from a woman aged 25 to 39 in good health. The sample comprised blood. This chain joins TRBV5-8 and TRBJ1-1; no firm D call. The CDR3, as DNA: TGTGCCAGCAGCCGAGAATTGAACACTGAAGCTTTCTTT. Protein sequence: CASSRELNTEAFF.